The clone carrying this T cell receptor (beta chain) appeared many times. Antigen unknown. RNA transcripts yielded amplified TCR beta CDR3 regions. The HTBI primer set was used in a first-round RT-PCR of the TCR CDR3. TCRdb used MiXCR to reprocess the multiplex PCR reads, holding one entry per CDR3 protein. This table has roughly 500,000 distinct CDR3 sequences, roughly a quarter appearing once. The V end lost 8 bases, the J end lost 4 bases, and 12 bases lay between the germline ends. CDR3 length: 12 residues. The germline V gene has CDR1 SNHLY and CDR2 FYNNEI. This specimen comes from a study of T cells in Graves' hyperthyroidism and ophthalmopathy. At the level of the study: Prior to any treatment, at the point of initial diagnosis, peripheral blood was collected.

Study-level findings and limits: Patients with ophthalmopathy were separated from those with stable hyperthyroidism by a 13 V-J model.

Uncontrolled infection, other autoimmune disease, pregnancy or lactation excluded patients. The chain has TRBV2 and TRBJ2-7; tentatively, D is TRBD2 (5 bases). Sequences were obtained from blood. This clonotype was obtained from a woman aged 30 to 39 with Graves' ophthalmopathy. For the CDR3, the DNA is TGTGCCAGCCAGACTACCCAGTACGAGCAGTACTTC. Translation gives CASQTTQYEQYF.